A selection of T cell receptor beta chains follows, all from one sample in a study of CD4 T cells in relation to SARS-CoV-2 and coronaviruses. Generated by immunoSEQ multiplex PCR, the TCRdb table keeps only in-frame clones and is missing some. The sample yields tens of thousands of clones, approximately 90% seen once. The specimen sequenced was memory CD4+ T cells from PBMCs. These receptors originate from an adult with COVID-19. Both conserved end residues are part of each CDR3. The order of the fields is CDR3 DNA, CDR3 protein, J gene, V gene, clone size, D gene, CDR3 length. D genes are given only for firm matches. The size entry is marked missing in some rows and otherwise reads once, few, many or a size class.

TGTGCCAGCAGCCCCCCGGCGCGGGGCACAGATACGCAGTATTTT	CASSPPARGTDTQYF	TRBJ2-3	TRBV7-2	NA	NA	15
TGCGCCAGCAGCTTGGACGGACAGAGCACAGATACGCAGTATTTT	CASSLDGQSTDTQYF	TRBJ2-3	TRBV5-1	NA	NA	15
TGCAGCGCGGCTCGAGCTAACTATGGCTACACCTTC	CSAARANYGYTF	TRBJ1-2	TRBV29-1	few	NA	12
TGTGCCAGCTCACCATTAGGGGCCAGGAATTCACCCCTCCACTTT	CASSPLGARNSPLHF	TRBJ1-6	TRBV18	NA	NA	15
TGTGCCAGCAGTTTCCAAGCCGGGACGGCCTACGAGCAGTACTTC	CASSFQAGTAYEQYF	TRBJ2-7	TRBV27	NA	NA	15
TGTGCCAGCAGCGTAACAGGGGCCACCTATAATTCACCCCTCCACTTT	CASSVTGATYNSPLHF	TRBJ1-6	TRBV2	NA	TRBD1	16
TGTGCCAGCAGCTTAGTTGGGGGGCCGGACACTGAAGCTTTCTTT	CASSLVGGPDTEAFF	TRBJ1-1	TRBV11-3	NA	NA	15
TGTGCCAGCAGTGACGGACTAATCACAGATACGCAGTATTTT	CASSDGLITDTQYF	TRBJ2-3	TRBV2	few	NA	14
TGTGCCAGCCGGGGACTAGCCCAAAACATTCAGTACTTC	CASRGLAQNIQYF	TRBJ2-4	TRBV11-2	few	TRBD2	13
TGTGCCAGCAGCCCAAGACAGGGGACTAATGAAAAACTGTTTTTT	CASSPRQGTNEKLFF	TRBJ1-4	TRBV13	NA	TRBD1	15
TGTGCCAGCAGTTCGGTAGCGGGGGTAGAGACCCAGTACTTC	CASSSVAGVETQYF	TRBJ2-5	TRBV27	NA	TRBD2	14
TGTGCCAGCAGCACCACTGACAGGGGGCTAAGCTATGGCTACACCTTC	CASSTTDRGLSYGYTF	TRBJ1-2	TRBV7-9	NA	TRBD1	16
TGTGCCAGCAGTGCACCGGGGTTAAGCTCCTACGAGCAGTACTTC	CASSAPGLSSYEQYF	TRBJ2-7	TRBV28	NA	NA	15
TGTGCCAGCAGTGAAGTCGGGTCACCTAACTATGGCTACACCTTC	CASSEVGSPNYGYTF	TRBJ1-2	TRBV2	NA	NA	15
TGCGCCAGCAGCTTGGCCAGGACTAGCGGGGAGGTTAGAGATACGCAGTATTTT	CASSLARTSGEVRDTQYF	TRBJ2-3	TRBV5-1	NA	TRBD2	18
TGTGCCAGCAGCCTTAACTCAGGTAGCCGCGGAGCCCAAGAGACCCAGTACTTC	CASSLNSGSRGAQETQYF	TRBJ2-5	TRBV4-2	NA	NA	18
TGTGCCAGCTCACCCCTTAAGGGACTCAGCACAGATACGCAGTATTTT	CASSPLKGLSTDTQYF	TRBJ2-3	TRBV18	NA	NA	16
TGTGCCAGCAGTTACCCCGTGGGCGGGGGGTTCTACAATGAGCAGTTCTTC	CASSYPVGGGFYNEQFF	TRBJ2-1	TRBV6-2/TRBV6-3	NA	TRBD2	17
TGTGCCACTGCCGAAGGGAATTTCGGAGGGACCCAGTACTTC	CATAEGNFGGTQYF	TRBJ2-5	TRBV24-1	NA	NA	14
TGTGCCAGCAGTTTAAGCGGTGGATACACCATATATTTT	CASSLSGGYTIYF	TRBJ1-3	TRBV27	NA	NA	13
TGTGCCAGAGGGCGGGCAGGGAATGCGACAGCGAACACCGGGGAGCTGTTTTTT	CARGRAGNATANTGELFF	TRBJ2-2	TRBV3-1/TRBV3-2	NA	NA	18
TGTGCCAGCAGCATGACAGGGGCAGGGAACACTGAAGCTTTCTTT	CASSMTGAGNTEAFF	TRBJ1-1	TRBV5-5	NA	TRBD1	15
TGCAGCGTTCCGACAGTCCCAGGCCGAGACTACAATGAGCAGTTCTTC	CSVPTVPGRDYNEQFF	TRBJ2-1	TRBV29-1	NA	NA	16
TGTGCCACCAGCACAACGACAGGGGGAGGTGAAAAACTGTTTTTT	CATSTTTGGGEKLFF	TRBJ1-4	TRBV15	NA	TRBD1	15
TGTGCCAGCAGCCAAGATCTTGGTGTGGCAACTAATGAAAAACTGTTTTTT	CASSQDLGVATNEKLFF	TRBJ1-4	TRBV14	NA	NA	17
TGCGCCAGCAGCCAGGGACAGGGGGTATGGACCGGGGAGCTGTTTTTT	CASSQGQGVWTGELFF	TRBJ2-2	TRBV4-3	NA	TRBD1	16
TGTGCCAGCAGCCTAAGTCGGGACAGGAAGGTCTTGACCCAGTACTTC	CASSLSRDRKVLTQYF	TRBJ2-5	TRBV11-1	NA	TRBD1	16
TGTGCCAGTAGTCCTCGGACAGGGGGCATAAGGCAGTACTTC	CASSPRTGGIRQYF	TRBJ2-7	TRBV19	once	TRBD1	14
TGTGCCAGCAGCCGACACCGGGAGGCAGGGGATAGGAACACCATATATTTT	CASSRHREAGDRNTIYF	TRBJ1-3	TRBV6-6	NA	NA	17
TGTGCTAGTGGTTTGGTGGGAGGGGGCAGGAGCAATCAGCCCCAGCATTTT	CASGLVGGGRSNQPQHF	TRBJ1-5	TRBV12-5	NA	TRBD1	17
TGTGCCTGGAGGGCGGGCCACCCCGATGAGCAGTTCTTC	CAWRAGHPDEQFF	TRBJ2-1	TRBV30	few	NA	13
TGTGCCAGCAGTTACTCGGTCACGGGGAGGGTCGCTCCTAATCAGCCCCAGCATTTT	CASSYSVTGRVAPNQPQHF	TRBJ1-5	TRBV6-2/TRBV6-3	NA	NA	19
TGTGCCACCAGTGATTCTGACAGCGAAAAACTGTTTTTT	CATSDSDSEKLFF	TRBJ1-4	TRBV24-1	NA	NA	13
TGTGCCAGTATGGGGGGGGCGATTCAGCCCCAGCATTTT	CASMGGAIQPQHF	TRBJ1-5	TRBV19	once	NA	13
TGTGCCAGCAGCTTAGACACAGGGGTCCTCGCGCCGGAGGCCAACGTCCTGACTTTC	CASSLDTGVLAPEANVLTF	TRBJ2-6	TRBV13	NA	TRBD1	19
TGTGCCAGCAGCCAAGATTTGAATCAGCCCCAGCATTTT	CASSQDLNQPQHF	TRBJ1-5	TRBV3-1/TRBV3-2	NA	NA	13
TGTGCCAGCTCACAGGGACAGGACAATGAGCAGTTCTTC	CASSQGQDNEQFF	TRBJ2-1	TRBV18	NA	TRBD1	13
TGTGCCAGCAGCCAAGACTTTGACGGGGTATGGTCCGGGGAGCTGTTTTTT	CASSQDFDGVWSGELFF	TRBJ2-2	TRBV3-1/TRBV3-2	NA	NA	17
TGTGCCAGCAGCGTCGGGATAGGGGACAGGGGATCCCTGGAGGCCGAGCAGTACTTC	CASSVGIGDRGSLEAEQYF	TRBJ2-7	TRBV9	NA	TRBD1	19
TGCGCCAGCAGCTCGGACGCCTACGAGCAGTACTTC	CASSSDAYEQYF	TRBJ2-7	TRBV10-1	NA	NA	12
TGCAGCGTGCGACTAGCGGGGCCCACAGATACGCAGTATTTT	CSVRLAGPTDTQYF	TRBJ2-3	TRBV29-1	NA	TRBD2	14
TGTGCCTGGAGTGCTTCCCGTTGGGTGGGAGAGACCCAGTACTTC	CAWSASRWVGETQYF	TRBJ2-5	TRBV30	NA	NA	15